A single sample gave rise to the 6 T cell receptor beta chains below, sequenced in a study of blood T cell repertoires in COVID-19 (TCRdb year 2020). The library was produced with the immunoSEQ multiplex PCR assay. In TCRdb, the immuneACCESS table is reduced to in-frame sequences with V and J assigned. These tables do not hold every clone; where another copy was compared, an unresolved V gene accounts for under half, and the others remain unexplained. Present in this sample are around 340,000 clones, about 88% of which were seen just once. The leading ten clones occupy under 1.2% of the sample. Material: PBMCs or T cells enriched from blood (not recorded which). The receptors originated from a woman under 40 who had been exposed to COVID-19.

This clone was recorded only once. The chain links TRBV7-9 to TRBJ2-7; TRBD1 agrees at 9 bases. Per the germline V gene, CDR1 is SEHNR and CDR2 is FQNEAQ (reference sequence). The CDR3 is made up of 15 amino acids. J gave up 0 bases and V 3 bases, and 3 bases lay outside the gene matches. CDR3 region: CASSFTGQGSYEQYF. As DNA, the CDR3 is TGTGCCAGCAGCTTTACGGGACAGGGCTCCTACGAGCAGTACTTC.

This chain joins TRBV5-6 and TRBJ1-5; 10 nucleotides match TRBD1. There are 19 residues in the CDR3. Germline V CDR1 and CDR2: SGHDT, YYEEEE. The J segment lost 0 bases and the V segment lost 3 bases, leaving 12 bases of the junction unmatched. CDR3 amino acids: CASSSLKGQGLNSNQPQHF. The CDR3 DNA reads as TGTGCCAGCAGCTCGCTAAAGGGACAGGGGCTCAATAGCAATCAGCCCCAGCATTTT. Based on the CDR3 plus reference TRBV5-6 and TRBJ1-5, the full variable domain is DAGVTQSPTHLIKTRGQQVTLRCSPKSGHDTVSWYQQALGQGPQFIFQYYEEEERQRGNFPDRFSGHQFPNYSSELNVNALLLGDSALYLCASSSLKGQGLNSNQPQHFGDGTRLSIL.

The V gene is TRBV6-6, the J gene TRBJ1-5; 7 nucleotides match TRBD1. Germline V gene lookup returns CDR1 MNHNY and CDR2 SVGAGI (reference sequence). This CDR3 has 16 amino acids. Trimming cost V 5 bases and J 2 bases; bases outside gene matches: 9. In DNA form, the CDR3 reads TGTGCCAGCAGTCGAAGCCGACAGGGCGGCAATCAGCCCCAGCATTTT. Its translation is CASSRSRQGGNQPQHF.

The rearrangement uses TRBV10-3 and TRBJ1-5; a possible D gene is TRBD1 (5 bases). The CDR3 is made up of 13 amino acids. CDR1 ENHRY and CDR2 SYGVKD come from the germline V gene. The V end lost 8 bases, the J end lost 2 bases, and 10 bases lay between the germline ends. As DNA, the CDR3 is TGTGCCATCGGCAGGGAGGGCAATCAGCCCCAGCATTTT. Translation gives CAIGREGNQPQHF.

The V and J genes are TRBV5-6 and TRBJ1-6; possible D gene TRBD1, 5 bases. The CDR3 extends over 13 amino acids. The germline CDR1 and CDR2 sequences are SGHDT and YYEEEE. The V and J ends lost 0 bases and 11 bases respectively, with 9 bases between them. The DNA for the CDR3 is TGTGCCAGCAGCTTGGGAGACAGTACACCCCTCCACTTT. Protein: CASSLGDSTPLHF.

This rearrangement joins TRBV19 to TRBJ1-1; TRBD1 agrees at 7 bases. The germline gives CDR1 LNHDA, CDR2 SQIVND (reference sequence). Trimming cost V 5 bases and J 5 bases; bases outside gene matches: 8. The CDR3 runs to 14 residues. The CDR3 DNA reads TGTGCCAGTAGTTCAGGGGGTCCCGGGACTGAAGCTTTCTTT. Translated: CASSSGGPGTEAFF.